This T cell receptor (beta chain) was sequenced for a study of blood T cell repertoires in COVID-19 (dated by TCRdb to the early 2020s). Some background on the complete study: The collaborator samples originated in the United States, Italy and Spain and spanned the acute and convalescent phases of COVID-19. The repertoires were released in a freely available public database meant as a resource for research on the immune response to SARS-CoV-2. Samples came from the ongoing ImmuneRACE study (first 160 participants) plus 1,254 subjects from 6 global collaborators. Where available, HLA class I and class II types were taken from metadata supplied by the sample provider and were not determined by assay-based typing. Deeply sampled blood TCRbeta repertoires from subjects exposed to, actively infected with, or recovered from COVID-19 were included in the dataset. The material from the prospective study consisted of cDNA or gDNA derived from T cells, B-cell-depleted T cells, or PBMCs. The sample metadata nearly always contained a de-identified subject ID, COVID-19 status, age in years and sex. The paper as a whole reports these results and caveats: The quantity of clinical and demographic metadata differed by source and by participant and was supplied without curation.

Collaborating institutions collected whole blood in K2EDTA tubes following their own protocols. For TCRbeta analysis, collaborators shipped samples in one of three forms: frozen whole blood, isolated PBMCs, or DNA extracted from either of those sample types. The immunoSEQ Assay, a bias-controlled multiplex PCR, was used to amplify TCRbeta CDR3 regions from genomic DNA. In the paper's pipeline: Nucleated cell counts per sample were estimated from amplification of reference gene primers within the assay. Sequence reads were collapsed and filtered to measure the absolute abundance of every unique TCRbeta CDR3 rearrangement. For each sample, productive Simpson clonality was calculated as the square root of Simpson's diversity index across productive rearrangements. TCRdb provides this immuneACCESS table in a form limited to in-frame rearrangements. Some clones are lacking; in checked studies, under half of them reflect an unresolved V gene, and why the rest are absent is not known. That table furnishes V, J and clone size, whereas the DNA furnished D and trimming. The sample profile shows 150,000 to 160,000 clones; around three quarters of them were found once. The ten largest account for roughly 1.5% of the sample.

As for this clone: The specificity of this receptor is unknown. Per-base quality was not reported, and no clone a single base away is much larger than it. The sample contains more than one DNA sequence encoding this CDR3.

From the cysteine through the phenylalanine, the CDR3 covers 12 amino acids. The read is trimmed to its CDR3 DNA, 36 bases read in frame from base 1. V is shortened by 6 bases, J by 2 bases, and the region joining them spans 7 bases. The germline V gene sets CDR1 to MDHEN and CDR2 to SYDVKM. The chain employs TRBV28 and TRBJ2-5, with an unclear D gene assignment. The sequenced sample was peripheral blood. The receptor was isolated from a man aged 80 or over with acute or convalescent COVID-19. The nucleotide sequence is TGTGCCAGCAGCCCCGGTCAAGAGACCCAGTACTTC. This sequence encodes CASSPGQETQYF.